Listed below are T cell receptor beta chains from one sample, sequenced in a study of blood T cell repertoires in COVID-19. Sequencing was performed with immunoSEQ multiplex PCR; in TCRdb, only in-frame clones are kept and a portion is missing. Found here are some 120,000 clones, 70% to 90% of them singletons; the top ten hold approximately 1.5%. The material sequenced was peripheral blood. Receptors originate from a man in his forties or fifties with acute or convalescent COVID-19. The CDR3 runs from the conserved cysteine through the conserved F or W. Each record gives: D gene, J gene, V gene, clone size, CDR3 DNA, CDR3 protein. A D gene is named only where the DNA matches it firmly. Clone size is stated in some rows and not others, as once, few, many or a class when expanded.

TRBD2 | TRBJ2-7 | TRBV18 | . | TGTGCCAGCTCGGGACTAGCGGGACCCCTCGAGCAGTACTTC | CASSGLAGPLEQYF
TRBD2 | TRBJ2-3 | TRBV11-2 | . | TGTGCCAGCAGCCTGGGACTAGCGGGGGATACGCAGTATTTT | CASSLGLAGDTQYF
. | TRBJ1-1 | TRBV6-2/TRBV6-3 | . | TGTGCCAGCAGTTACTCCCCTCTGAACACTGAAGCTTTCTTT | CASSYSPLNTEAFF
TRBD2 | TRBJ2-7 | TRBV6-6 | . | TGTGCCAGCAGCCCCGGGAGGTCGAGCTCCTACGAGCAGTACTTC | CASSPGRSSSYEQYF
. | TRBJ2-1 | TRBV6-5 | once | TGTGCCAGCAGTTACGACCGGGGAGGCAATGAGCAGTTCTTC | CASSYDRGGNEQFF
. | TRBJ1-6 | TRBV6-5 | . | TGTGCCAGCACACGACAGGTCGGGTCACCCCTCCACTTT | CASTRQVGSPLHF
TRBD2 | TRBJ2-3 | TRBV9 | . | TGTGCCAGCAGCGTAGTTCGAGCGGGGGGGCTAGATACGCAGTATTTT | CASSVVRAGGLDTQYF
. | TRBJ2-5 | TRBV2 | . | TGTGCCAGCAGTGAAGACCTTAGCGAGGAGACCCAGTACTTC | CASSEDLSEETQYF
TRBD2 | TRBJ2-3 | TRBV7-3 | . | TGTGCCAGCAGCTTGGGCGGGAGGAGGGGCACAGATACGCAGTATTTT | CASSLGGRRGTDTQYF
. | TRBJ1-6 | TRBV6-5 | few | TGTGCCAGCAGGGGACACCTCTATAATTCACCCCTCCACTTT | CASRGHLYNSPLHF
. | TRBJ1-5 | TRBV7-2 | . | TGTGCCAGCAGTCCTAGCTGGACTTCTAGCAATCAGCCCCAGCATTTT | CASSPSWTSSNQPQHF
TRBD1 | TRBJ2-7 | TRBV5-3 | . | TGTGGCTCTAACTCCGACGGGGGGACAGGGGCAACAAGTGACGAGCAGTACTTC | CGSNSDGGTGATSDEQYF
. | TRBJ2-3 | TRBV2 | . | TGTGCCAGCAGTGAATACGGGTGGTCTGTCGGCACAGATACGCAGTATTTT | CASSEYGWSVGTDTQYF
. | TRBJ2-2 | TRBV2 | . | TGTGCCAGCAGTGAACAGGGTGTCACCGGGGAGCTGTTTTTT | CASSEQGVTGELFF
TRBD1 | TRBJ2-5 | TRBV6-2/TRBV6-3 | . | TGTGCCAGCAGTTCGTACGGGACAGCTATACAAGAGACCCAGTACTTC | CASSSYGTAIQETQYF
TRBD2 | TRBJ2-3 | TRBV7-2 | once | TGTGCCAGCAGCTTAAGTACTAGCGGGGGGTCGAATACGCAGTATTTT | CASSLSTSGGSNTQYF
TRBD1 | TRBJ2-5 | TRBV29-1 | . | TGCAGCGTTGTAAGGGGGCCAAAGACCCAGTACTTC | CSVVRGPKTQYF
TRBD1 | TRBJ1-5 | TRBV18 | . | TGTGCCAGCTCACCGGGACAGGGGCATAGTCAGCCCCAGCATTTT | CASSPGQGHSQPQHF
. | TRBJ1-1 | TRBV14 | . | TGTGCCAGCAGCCAACAGGTAATGAACACTGAAGCTTTCTTT | CASSQQVMNTEAFF
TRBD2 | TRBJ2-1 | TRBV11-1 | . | TGTGCCAGCAGCTCGAGCGGGAGAGTTTATAATGAGCAGTTCTTC | CASSSSGRVYNEQFF
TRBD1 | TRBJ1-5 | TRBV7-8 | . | TGTGCCAGCAGCTCACCCCGGGACAGGGGGTTCGTCGGCAATCAGCCCCAGCATTTT | CASSSPRDRGFVGNQPQHF
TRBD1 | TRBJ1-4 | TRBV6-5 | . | TGTGCCAGCAGTTACGGGGACAGGGGTGAAAAACTGTTTTTT | CASSYGDRGEKLFF
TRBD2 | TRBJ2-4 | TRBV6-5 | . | TGTGCCAGCAGTTCTGGGACTATTCATGGGGACATTCAGTACTTC | CASSSGTIHGDIQYF
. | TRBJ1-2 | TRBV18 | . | TGTGCCAGCTCACCAGGGGCGTGGGATAACTATGGCTACACCTTC | CASSPGAWDNYGYTF
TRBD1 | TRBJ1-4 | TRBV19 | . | TGTGCCAGTAGAGACCCGGGACAGGGTAATGAAAAACTGTTTTTT | CASRDPGQGNEKLFF
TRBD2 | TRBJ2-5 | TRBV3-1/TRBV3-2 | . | TGTGCCAGCAGCCAAGATCGGGGACTAGGGTGGCGAGAGACCCAGTACTTC | CASSQDRGLGWRETQYF
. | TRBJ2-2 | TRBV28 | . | TGTGCCAGCAGGAGAACCGGGACTCAGAACACCGGGGAGCTGTTTTTT | CASRRTGTQNTGELFF
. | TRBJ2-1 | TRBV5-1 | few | TGCGCCAGCAGCAGTCTAAGACGGCGGTCCTACAATGAGCAGTTCTTC | CASSSLRRRSYNEQFF
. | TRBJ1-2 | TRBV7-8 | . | TGTGCCAGCAGCCCCGTGGGCTACGCAGGCTACACCTTC | CASSPVGYAGYTF
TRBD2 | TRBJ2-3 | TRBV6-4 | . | TGTGCCAGCAGCCCCACCGAGGTAGCGGGGGATACGCAGTATTTT | CASSPTEVAGDTQYF
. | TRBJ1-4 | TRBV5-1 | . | TGCGCCAGCAGCTTGGGTGACAAAAATGAAAAACTGTTTTTT | CASSLGDKNEKLFF
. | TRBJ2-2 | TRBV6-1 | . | TGTGCCAGCAGTGACAGGGGCACCGGGGAGCTGTTTTTT | CASSDRGTGELFF
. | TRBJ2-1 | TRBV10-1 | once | TGCGCCAGCAGTGAGTCGCTTAGCTCCTACAATGAGCAGTTCTTC | CASSESLSSYNEQFF
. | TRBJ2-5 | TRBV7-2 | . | TGTGCCAGCAGCTTGCAGGGGCGCCAGTACTTC | CASSLQGRQYF
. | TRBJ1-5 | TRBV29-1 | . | TGCAGCGTTGGGCGGGGCAATCAGCCCCAGCATTTT | CSVGRGNQPQHF
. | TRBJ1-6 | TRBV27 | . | TGTGCCAGCAGAGGGGGGGGCTCGGAGTCACCCCTCCACTTT | CASRGGGSESPLHF
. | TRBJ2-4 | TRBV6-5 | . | TGTGCCAGCAGTCCAGATCAGGGGCGGAGAAACATTCAGTACTTC | CASSPDQGRRNIQYF
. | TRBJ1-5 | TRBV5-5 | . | TGTGCCAGCAGCTACAGGGTCGGTCAGCCCCAGCATTTT | CASSYRVGQPQHF
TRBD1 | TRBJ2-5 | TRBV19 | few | TGTGCCAGTAGTATCCCCGACAGGGGTAATTCAGAGACCCAGTACTTC | CASSIPDRGNSETQYF
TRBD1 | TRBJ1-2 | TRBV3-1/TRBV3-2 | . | TGTGCCACCGCCCGGATGACAGGGGGGAGTATCTATGGCTACACCTTC | CATARMTGGSIYGYTF
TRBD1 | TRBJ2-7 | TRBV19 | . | TGTGCCAGTAGTAGCCTTGGGACAGGCCTCTACGAGCAGTACTTC | CASSSLGTGLYEQYF
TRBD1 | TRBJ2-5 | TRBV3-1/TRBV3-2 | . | TGTGCCAGCAGCCAGGAAGACCGACAGGGGGCGGGGAAGACCCAGTACTTC | CASSQEDRQGAGKTQYF
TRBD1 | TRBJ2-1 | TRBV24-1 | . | TGTGCCACCAGTGCCGGAGGGGGGACAGGGCAAGACAATGAGCAGTTCTTC | CATSAGGGTGQDNEQFF
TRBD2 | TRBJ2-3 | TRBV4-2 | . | TGTGCCAGCAGCAGGACTAGCGGGGCCTCCACAGATACGCAGTATTTT | CASSRTSGASTDTQYF
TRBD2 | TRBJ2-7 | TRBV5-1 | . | TGCGCCAGCAGTCTTGGGGCTAGCGGGGGGCCGGCCTACGAGCAGTACTTC | CASSLGASGGPAYEQYF